The 14 T cell receptor beta chains reported below all come from one sample, sequenced in a study of identical twins. TCRdb itself ran the 5' RACE reads through MiXCR, one entry per CDR3 protein. The sample records 1.5 million to 2 million distinct CDR3 sequences, about 30% being singletons. The sequenced sample was cord blood. Receptors were obtained from a newborn girl in good health.

This clonotype showed up many times. The chain combines TRBV6-1 with TRBJ1-5; D unresolved. The CDR3 covers 11 residues. Germline values: CDR1 MNHNS, CDR2 SASEGT. Trimming stripped 4 bases from V and 7 bases from J, with 5 bases between. As DNA, the CDR3 is TGTGCCAGCAGTGTGGGGCAGCCCCAGCATTTT. This codes for CASSVGQPQHF.

The V and J genes are TRBV6-1 and TRBJ1-1; TRBD1 might be the D (5 bases). Trimming pared 7 bases from V and 4 bases from J, leaving 13 bases between. In germline, CDR1 is MNHNS, CDR2 SASEGT. The CDR3 consists of 13 residues. The CDR3 protein is CASMGPLGTEAFF. The CDR3 DNA follows: TGTGCCAGCATGGGGCCCCTGGGCACTGAAGCTTTCTTT.

The V call is TRBV11-1, the J call TRBJ1-6, with D possibly being TRBD1 (6 bases). This CDR3 is built from 21 residues. V gave up 3 bases and J gave up 1 base, with 25 bases separating them. Germline V gives CDR1 SGHAT, CDR2 FQDESV (reference sequence). CDR3 DNA sequence: TGTGCCAGCAGCTTTTCTAACCCCGGCAGGGGATCAAGATCCTATAATTCACCCCTCCACTTT. The encoded protein is CASSFSNPGRGSRSYNSPLHF.

This clonotype appeared many times. V is TRBV10-3 and J is TRBJ1-2, with 7 nucleotides matching TRBD1. With 9 bases clipped from V and 5 bases from J, the junction kept 12 bases outside the gene matches. This CDR3 spans 14 amino acids. Looked up from germline, CDR1 is ENHRY and CDR2 is SYGVKD. The DNA for the CDR3 is TGTGCCATAAGAGGGGGGGACAGACCTTATGGCTACACCTTC. It codes for CAIRGGDRPYGYTF.

This clonotype was picked up one time. This chain links TRBV2 with TRBJ2-3; 9 nucleotides align to TRBD2. The germline V gene has CDR1 SNHLY and CDR2 FYNNEI. This CDR3 comprises 12 residues. Trimming removed 6 bases from V and 10 bases from J; junction bases left unmatched: 5. In DNA, the CDR3 is TGTGCCAGCAGACTAGCGGGTGGATCGCAGTATTTT. This sequence encodes CASRLAGGSQYF.

The V and J genes are TRBV7-9 and TRBJ1-1, with D perhaps matching TRBD1 (5 bases). Trimming took off 5 bases at V and 4 bases at J, with 23 bases between the two ends. The CDR3 loop spans 17 amino acids. Germline V lookup: CDR1 SEHNR, CDR2 FQNEAQ (reference sequence). The CDR3 loop is CASSREGRSMNATEAFF. CDR3 bases: TGTGCCAGCAGCCGGGAGGGGCGGTCCATGAATGCCACTGAAGCTTTCTTT.

The rearrangement links TRBV28 to TRBJ1-2; D call uncertain. V was pared by 2 bases and J by 8 bases, with 12 bases between. Germline CDR1 and CDR2: MDHEN and SYDVKM. This CDR3 has 13 amino acids. CDR3: CASSLPQVRGYTF. The CDR3 nucleotides read TGTGCCAGCAGTTTACCCCAGGTACGCGGCTACACCTTC.

This clonotype was observed a few times. V usage is TRBV20-1 and J usage is TRBJ2-7; 7 bases match TRBD1. Germline V gene sequence: CDR1 DFQATT, CDR2 SNEGSKA (reference sequence). The CDR3 is 12 amino acids. The trim removed 3 bases at V and 11 bases at J, leaving 10 bases unmatched. CDR3 sequence reads: CSASTRQGKKYF. DNA of the CDR3: TGCAGTGCTAGTACCCGACAGGGTAAGAAGTACTTC.

As concerns this clonotype: This clone may be a read error of a much larger clone one base away. The chain combines TRBV10-3 with TRBJ1-1, with D tentatively TRBD1 (5 bases). This CDR3 has 13 residues. Germline assignment: CDR1 ENHRY and CDR2 SYGVKD. V dropped 6 bases and J dropped 1 base, with 9 bases sitting between them. The CDR3: CAISFDRNTEAFF. The CDR3 coding sequence is TGTGCCATCAGCTTTGACAGGAACACTGAAGCTTTCTTT.

The sample holds one count of this clonotype. This chain links TRBV5-6 with TRBJ2-5; D is perhaps TRBD1 (5 bases). The germline gives CDR1 SGHDT, CDR2 YYEEEE. The CDR3 totals 15 residues. Trimming took off 3 bases at V and 1 base at J, with 13 bases between the two ends. CDR3 sequence: CASSSDGQFQETQYF. The CDR3 DNA is TGTGCCAGCAGCTCCGATGGACAATTCCAAGAGACCCAGTACTTC.

The DNA of the CDR3 is TGTGCCAGTAGTCGCCGGGACAGACAGGATCAGCCCCAGCATTTT. Amino acids: CASSRRDRQDQPQHF. V usage is TRBV19 and J usage is TRBJ1-5; 7 nucleotides align to TRBD1. The CDR3 has 15 residues. V shed 5 bases and J 5 bases; nucleotides not matched to a gene: 9. Germline V gene lookup returns CDR1 LNHDA and CDR2 SQIVND (reference sequence). Drawing the rest from reference TRBV19 and TRBJ1-5, the complete variable domain is DGGITQSPKYLFRKEGQNVTLSCEQNLNHDAMYWYRQDPGQGLRLIYYSQIVNDFQKGDIAEGYSVSREKKESFPLTVTSAQKNPTAFYLCASSRRDRQDQPQHFGDGTRLSIL.

V is TRBV20-1 and J is TRBJ1-2; no reliable D call. Germline V gives CDR1 DFQATT, CDR2 SNEGSKA (reference sequence). V lost 7 bases and J lost 9, with 24 bases in between. The CDR3 length is 14 residues. CDR3 coding DNA: TGCAGTGTTGCAGCAAGAGCCGGATCTGGAAGCTACACCTTC. Translating gives CSVAARAGSGSYTF.

V gene TRBV4-2 combines with J gene TRBJ2-1; 11 bases map to TRBD2. J was trimmed by 4 bases and V by 0 bases; bases with no gene match: 2. CDR1 and CDR2 from the germline V gene are LGHNA and YNFKEQ. The CDR3 length is 16 residues. CDR3 sequence reads: CASSQDPSGGYNEQFF. The CDR3 nucleotides are TGTGCCAGCAGCCAAGATCCTAGCGGGGGGTACAATGAGCAGTTCTTC.

This sequence joins TRBV2 and TRBJ1-5, with TRBD1 identical over 9 bases. CDR1 is SNHLY and CDR2 is FYNNEI in the germline V gene. The trim removed 2 bases at V and 6 bases at J, leaving 5 bases unmatched. The CDR3 extends over 15 amino acids. CDR3 in DNA: TGTGCCAGCAGTGAATTAGGGACAGGGCCTCAGCCCCAGCATTTT. Its protein product is CASSELGTGPQPQHF.